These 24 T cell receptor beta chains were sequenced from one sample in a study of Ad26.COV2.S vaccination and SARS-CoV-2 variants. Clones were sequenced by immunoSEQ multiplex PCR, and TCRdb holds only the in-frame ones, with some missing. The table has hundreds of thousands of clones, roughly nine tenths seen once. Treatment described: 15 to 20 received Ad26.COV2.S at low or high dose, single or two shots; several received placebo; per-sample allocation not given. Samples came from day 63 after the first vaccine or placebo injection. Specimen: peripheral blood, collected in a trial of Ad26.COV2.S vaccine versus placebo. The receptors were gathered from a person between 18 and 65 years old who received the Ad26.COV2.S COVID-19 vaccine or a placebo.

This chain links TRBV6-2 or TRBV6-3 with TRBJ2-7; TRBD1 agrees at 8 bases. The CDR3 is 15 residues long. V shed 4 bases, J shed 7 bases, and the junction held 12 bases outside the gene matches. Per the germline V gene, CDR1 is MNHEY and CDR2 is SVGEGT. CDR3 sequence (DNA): TGTGCCAGCAGTTCCCAAAGACAGGGGTCAGGGGAGCAGTACTTC. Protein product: CASSSQRQGSGEQYF.

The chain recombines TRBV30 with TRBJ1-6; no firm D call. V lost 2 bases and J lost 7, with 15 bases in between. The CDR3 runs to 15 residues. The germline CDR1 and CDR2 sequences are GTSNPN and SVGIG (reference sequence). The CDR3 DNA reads TGTGCCTGGAGTTTTACTGGAGGGCCGAATTCACCCCTCCACTTT. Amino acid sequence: CAWSFTGGPNSPLHF.

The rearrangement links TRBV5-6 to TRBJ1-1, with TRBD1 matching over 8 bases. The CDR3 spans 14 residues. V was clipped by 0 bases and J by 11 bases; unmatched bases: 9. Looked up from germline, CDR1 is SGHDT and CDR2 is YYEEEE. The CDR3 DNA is TGTGCCAGCAGCTTGGCCTCCGGACAGGGTCGGGCTTTCTTT. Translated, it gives CASSLASGQGRAFF. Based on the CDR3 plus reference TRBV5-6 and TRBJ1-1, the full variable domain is DAGVTQSPTHLIKTRGQQVTLRCSPKSGHDTVSWYQQALGQGPQFIFQYYEEEERQRGNFPDRFSGHQFPNYSSELNVNALLLGDSALYLCASSLASGQGRAFFGQGTRLTVV.

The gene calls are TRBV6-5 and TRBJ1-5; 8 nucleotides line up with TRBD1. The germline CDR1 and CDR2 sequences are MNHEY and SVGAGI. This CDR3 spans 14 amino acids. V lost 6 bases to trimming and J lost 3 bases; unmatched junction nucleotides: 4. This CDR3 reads CASSHRGVNQPQHF. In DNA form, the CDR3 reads TGTGCCAGCAGCCACAGGGGGGTCAATCAGCCCCAGCATTTT.

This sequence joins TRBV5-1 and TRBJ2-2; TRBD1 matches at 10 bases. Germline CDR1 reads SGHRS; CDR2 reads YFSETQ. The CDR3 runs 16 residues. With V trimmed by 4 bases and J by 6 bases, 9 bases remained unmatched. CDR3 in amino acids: CASSIGTGAFPGELFF. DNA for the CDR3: TGCGCCAGCAGCATCGGGACAGGGGCTTTCCCCGGGGAGCTGTTTTTT.

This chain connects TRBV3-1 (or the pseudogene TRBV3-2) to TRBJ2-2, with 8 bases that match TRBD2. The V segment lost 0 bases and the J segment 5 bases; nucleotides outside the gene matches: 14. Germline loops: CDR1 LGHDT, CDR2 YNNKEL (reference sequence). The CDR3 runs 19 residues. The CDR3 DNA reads TGTGCCAGCAGCCAAGACGCAACTAGCGGAACCCCGACGACCGGGGAGCTGTTTTTT. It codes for CASSQDATSGTPTTGELFF.

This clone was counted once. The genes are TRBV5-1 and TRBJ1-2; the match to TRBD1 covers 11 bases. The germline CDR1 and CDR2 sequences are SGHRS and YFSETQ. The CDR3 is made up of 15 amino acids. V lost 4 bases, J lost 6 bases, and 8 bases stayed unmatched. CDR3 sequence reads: CASSPRTGGSDGYTF. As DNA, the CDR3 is TGCGCCAGCAGCCCTAGGACAGGGGGCAGTGATGGCTACACCTTC.

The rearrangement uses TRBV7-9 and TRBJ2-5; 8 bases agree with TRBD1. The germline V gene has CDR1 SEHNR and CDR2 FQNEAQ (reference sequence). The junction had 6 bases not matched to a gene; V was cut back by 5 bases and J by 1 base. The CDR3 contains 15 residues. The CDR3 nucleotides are TGTGCCAGCAGCCCCGGACAGGGAGGCCAAGAGACCCAGTACTTC. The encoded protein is CASSPGQGGQETQYF.

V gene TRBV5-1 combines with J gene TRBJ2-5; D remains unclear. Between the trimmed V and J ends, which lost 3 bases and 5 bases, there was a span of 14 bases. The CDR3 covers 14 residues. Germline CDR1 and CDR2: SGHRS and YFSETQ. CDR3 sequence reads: CASSSGPQGETQYF. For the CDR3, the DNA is TGCGCCAGCAGCTCCGGACCTCAAGGGGAGACCCAGTACTTC.

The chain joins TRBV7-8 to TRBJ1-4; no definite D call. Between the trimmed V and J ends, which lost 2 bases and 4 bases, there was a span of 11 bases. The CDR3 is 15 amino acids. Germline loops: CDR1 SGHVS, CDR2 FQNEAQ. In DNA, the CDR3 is TGTGCCAGCAGCTTATTGTCACGGATTAATGAAAAACTGTTTTTT. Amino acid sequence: CASSLLSRINEKLFF.

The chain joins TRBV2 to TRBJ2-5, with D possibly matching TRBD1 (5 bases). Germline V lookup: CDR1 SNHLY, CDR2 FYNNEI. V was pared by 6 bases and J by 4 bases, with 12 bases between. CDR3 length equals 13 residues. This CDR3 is CASRAGRVETQYF. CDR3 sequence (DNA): TGTGCCAGCAGGGCTGGCAGGGTAGAGACCCAGTACTTC.

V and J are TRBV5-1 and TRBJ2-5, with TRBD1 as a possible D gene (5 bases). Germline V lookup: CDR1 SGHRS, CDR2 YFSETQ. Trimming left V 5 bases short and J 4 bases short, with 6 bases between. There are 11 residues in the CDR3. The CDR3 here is CASRQVETQYF. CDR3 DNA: TGCGCCAGCAGACAGGTAGAGACCCAGTACTTC.

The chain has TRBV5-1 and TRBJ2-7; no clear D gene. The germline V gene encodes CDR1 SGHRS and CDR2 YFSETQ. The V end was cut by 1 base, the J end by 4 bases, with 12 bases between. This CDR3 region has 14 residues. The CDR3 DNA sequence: TGCGCCAGCAGCTTGATCCCAGGCCATTACGAGCAGTACTTC. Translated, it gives CASSLIPGHYEQYF.

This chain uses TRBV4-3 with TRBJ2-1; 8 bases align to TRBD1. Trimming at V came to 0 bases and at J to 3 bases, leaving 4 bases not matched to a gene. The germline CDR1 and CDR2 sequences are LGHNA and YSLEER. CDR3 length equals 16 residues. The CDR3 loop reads CASSQDTDRVYNEQFF. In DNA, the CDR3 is TGCGCCAGCAGCCAAGATACGGACAGGGTCTACAATGAGCAGTTCTTC.

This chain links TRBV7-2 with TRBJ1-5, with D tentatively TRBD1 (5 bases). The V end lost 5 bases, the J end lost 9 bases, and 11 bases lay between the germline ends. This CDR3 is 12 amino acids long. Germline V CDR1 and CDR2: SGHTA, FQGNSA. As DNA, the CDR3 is TGTGCCAGCAGCGTACAGGACTCGCCCCAGCATTTT. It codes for CASSVQDSPQHF.

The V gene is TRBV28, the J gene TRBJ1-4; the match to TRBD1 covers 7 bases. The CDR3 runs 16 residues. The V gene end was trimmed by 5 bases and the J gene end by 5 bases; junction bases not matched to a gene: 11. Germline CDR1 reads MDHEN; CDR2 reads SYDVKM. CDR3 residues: CASSTQGKTFNEKLFF. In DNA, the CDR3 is TGTGCCAGCAGTACACAGGGGAAAACCTTCAATGAAAAACTGTTTTTT.

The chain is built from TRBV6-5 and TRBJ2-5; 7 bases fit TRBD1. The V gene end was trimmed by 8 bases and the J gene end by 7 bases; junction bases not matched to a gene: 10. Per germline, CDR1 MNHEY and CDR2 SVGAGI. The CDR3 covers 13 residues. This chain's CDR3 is CASGRGGSGTQYF. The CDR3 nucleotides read TGTGCCAGCGGCCGAGGGGGCTCCGGGACCCAGTACTTC.

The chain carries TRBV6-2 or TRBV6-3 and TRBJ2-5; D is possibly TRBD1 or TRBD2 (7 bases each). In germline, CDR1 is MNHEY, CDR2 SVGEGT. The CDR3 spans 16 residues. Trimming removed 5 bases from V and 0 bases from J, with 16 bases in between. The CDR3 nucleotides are TGTGCCAGCAGTCCGACTAGCACAGGGGACCAAGAGACCCAGTACTTC. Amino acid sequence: CASSPTSTGDQETQYF.

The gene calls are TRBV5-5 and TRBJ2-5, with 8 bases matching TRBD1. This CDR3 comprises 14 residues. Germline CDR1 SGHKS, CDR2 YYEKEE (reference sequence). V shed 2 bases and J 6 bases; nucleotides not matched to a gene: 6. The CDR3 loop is CASSLSGGGKTQYF. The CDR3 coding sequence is TGTGCCAGCAGCTTATCAGGGGGCGGGAAGACCCAGTACTTC.

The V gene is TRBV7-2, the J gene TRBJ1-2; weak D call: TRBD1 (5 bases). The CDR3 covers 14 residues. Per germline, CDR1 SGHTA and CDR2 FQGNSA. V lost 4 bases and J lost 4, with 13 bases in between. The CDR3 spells CASSSQIQGYGYTF. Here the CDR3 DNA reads TGTGCCAGCAGCTCCCAGATCCAGGGCTATGGCTACACCTTC.

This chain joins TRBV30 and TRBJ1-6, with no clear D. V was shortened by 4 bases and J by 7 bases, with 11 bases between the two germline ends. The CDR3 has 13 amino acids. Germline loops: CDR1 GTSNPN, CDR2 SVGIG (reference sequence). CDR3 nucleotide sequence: TGTGCCTGGACGTCGAACGCAAATTCACCCCTCCACTTT. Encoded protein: CAWTSNANSPLHF.

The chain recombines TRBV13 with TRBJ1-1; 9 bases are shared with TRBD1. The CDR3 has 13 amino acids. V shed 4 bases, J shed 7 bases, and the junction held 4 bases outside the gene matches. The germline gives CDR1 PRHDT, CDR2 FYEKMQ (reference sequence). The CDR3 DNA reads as TGTGCCAGCAGCTGGGGACAGGGCGGTGAAGCTTTCTTT. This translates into CASSWGQGGEAFF. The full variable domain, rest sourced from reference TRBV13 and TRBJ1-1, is AAGVIQSPRHLIKEKRETATLKCYPIPRHDTVYWYQQGPGQDPQFLISFYEKMQSDKGSIPDRFSAQQFSDYHSELNMSSLELGDSALYFCASSWGQGGEAFFGQGTRLTVV.

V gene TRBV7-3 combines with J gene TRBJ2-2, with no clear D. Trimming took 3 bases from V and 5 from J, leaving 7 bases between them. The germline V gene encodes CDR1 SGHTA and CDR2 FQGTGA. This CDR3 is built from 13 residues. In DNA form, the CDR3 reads TGTGCCAGCAGCTTCTTGAGGACCGGGGAGCTGTTTTTT. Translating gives CASSFLRTGELFF.

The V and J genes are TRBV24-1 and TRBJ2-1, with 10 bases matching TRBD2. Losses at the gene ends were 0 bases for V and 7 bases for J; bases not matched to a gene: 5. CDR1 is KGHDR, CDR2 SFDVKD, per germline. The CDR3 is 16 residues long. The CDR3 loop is CATSDLASGSWNEQFF. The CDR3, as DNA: TGTGCCACCAGTGATTTGGCTAGCGGGAGTTGGAATGAGCAGTTCTTC.